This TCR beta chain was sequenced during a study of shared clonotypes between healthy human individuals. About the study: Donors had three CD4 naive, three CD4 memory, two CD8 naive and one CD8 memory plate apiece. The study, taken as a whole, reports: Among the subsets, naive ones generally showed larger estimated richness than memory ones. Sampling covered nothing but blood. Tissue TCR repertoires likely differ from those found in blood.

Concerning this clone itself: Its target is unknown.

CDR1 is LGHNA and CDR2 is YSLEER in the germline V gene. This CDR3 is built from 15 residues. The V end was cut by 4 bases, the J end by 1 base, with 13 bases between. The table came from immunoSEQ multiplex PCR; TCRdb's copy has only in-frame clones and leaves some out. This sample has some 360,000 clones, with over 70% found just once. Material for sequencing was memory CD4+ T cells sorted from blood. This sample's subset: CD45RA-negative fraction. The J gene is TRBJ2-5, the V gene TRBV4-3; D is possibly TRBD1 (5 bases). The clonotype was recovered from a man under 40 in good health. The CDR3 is CASSRMLGRQETQYF. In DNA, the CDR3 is TGCGCCAGCAGCCGGATGTTGGGGCGCCAAGAGACCCAGTACTTC.